Detailed here is one T cell receptor (beta chain). No antigen is known for it. There are no base qualities to consult, and no much larger clone falls within one base. These data are taken from a study of T-cell memory formation after mild COVID-19 (dated by TCRdb to the early 2020s). About the full investigation: TCR sequence clusters from the two donors were largely donor specific. Longitudinal TCRalpha and TCRbeta repertoire sequencing tracked T-cell clones expanding and contracting after mild COVID-19 in a couple of donors. The cohort was made up of two young adult volunteers, one female and one male, who were previously healthy.

Ficoll-Paque density gradient centrifugation was used to isolate PBMCs. The germline V and J ends show losses of 3 bases and 6 bases respectively, and no gene match explains 10 bases of the junction. The CDR3 starts with the cysteine, ends with the phenylalanine, and has 14 residues. Kept here is only the CDR3 DNA, which spans 42 bases and is read in frame from base 1. CDR1 and CDR2 are read off the germline V gene as SQVTM and ANQGSEA. Sequencing instrument: Illumina NovaSeq 6000. Using 5'RACE with constant-segment primers, TCRalpha and TCRbeta cDNA libraries were constructed, with sample barcodes and unique molecular identifiers added in the process. RNA was extracted from every sample with Trizol reagent. The libraries were amplified in two PCR steps, and the second step added a second sample barcode and Illumina TruSeq adapters. Sequencing of the libraries was done on an Illumina NovaSeq, producing 2 x 150 bp paired-end reads. Processing in the source paper ran as follows. With migec v1.2.7, reads were demultiplexed and then collapsed into UMI-guided consensus sequences. Using mixcr v2.1.11, UMI consensuses were aligned to TRA and TRB V and J templates and then assembled into clonotypes. Expanded or contracted clonotypes were those called significant by both edgeR and NoisET, with noise models trained on biological replicates. edgeR calls used a false discovery rate-adjusted p below 0.01 and a log2 fold-change threshold of 1. PCA with hierarchical clustering of max-normalized trajectories of the 1000 most abundant clonotypes was used as exploratory dynamics analysis. Separately sequenced CD4+ and CD8+ repertoires were used to assign a CD4 or CD8 phenotype to each responding clone. In TCRdb, the public reads were trimmed at Q25 with fastp and aligned with MiXCR, with productive beta chains retained. Rows are combined by CDR3 protein, so each entry shows the most common genes and DNA. What appears here as the V and J calls and clone size reflects TCRdb's work, not the paper's. This sample has 500,000 to 550,000 distinct CDR3 sequences in its table, and over 20% of those were observed once. Under 15% of the sample comes from the top ten.

Points the paper makes about the study in general: Contracting CD4+ clones were located mainly in the CM and EM memory subsets, whereas CD8+ clones were found to be enriched in EMRA. Some responding clones were found in pre-infection memory, which suggests that pre-existing cross-reactive memory T cells took part in the SARS-CoV-2 response. Only a couple of mild cases were covered in the study, and larger cohorts including severe cases with pre-infection samples were considered necessary. From day 15 to 85, contracting clones showed balanced CD4/CD8 phenotypes, whereas a second wave of clones that expanded from day 15 to 37 leaned towards CD4+. The second-wave clones that peaked on day 37 were not confirmed to be SARS-CoV-2 specific.

The rearranged segments are TRBV29-1 and TRBJ1-2, with 7 central nucleotides matching TRBD1. The clonotype originates from an adult woman who had mild COVID-19 (a few samples of this study predate the infection). The sample titles of this study are shuffled in the database, so cell type and time point are left out; the donor was told from shared clones. The sample taken for sequencing was PBMCs or a T cell subset sorted from them (not recorded which). The nucleotides are TGCAGCGTTGACGACAGGGCCGCCAACGATGGCTACACCTTC. This sequence encodes CSVDDRAANDGYTF.